Here is one TCR beta chain with its context. This clonotype has a count of ten or more. What antigen it recognizes has not been identified. The input lacks base qualities; no much larger clone sits a single base away. Sequencing was carried out with an Illumina HiSeq 1500. In TCRdb, the public reads were trimmed at Q25 with fastp and aligned with MiXCR, with productive beta chains retained. Each CDR3 protein appears once, grouped with its most common genes and DNA. The sample includes about 130,000 distinct CDR3 sequences, with about 10% observed a single time. The leading ten clones occupy roughly a tenth of the sample. This record belongs to a study of T cell repertoires in cytomegalovirus infection (dated by TCRdb to the late 2010s). Regarding the research as a whole: Donor HLA type was relevant to the analysis, as public TCR beta signatures indicated carriage of CMV infection together with the matching HLA type. General findings and caveats noted by the study authors: The ex vivo response was dominated by HLA-C-restricted CMV-specific TCR beta clonotypes, which also provided the single most frequent clonotype in two of eight donors. In both this cohort and an independent roughly 350-donor cohort, the cumulative frequency of public TCR beta family members distinguished carriers of CMV infection plus the relevant HLA type.

The junction shows trimming of 5 bases on V and 8 bases on J, plus 11 bases between the germline ends. The germline V gene (reference sequence) provides CDR1 LNHDA and CDR2 SQIVND. Taken from cysteine to phenylalanine, the CDR3 has 12 residues. Left in the record is the CDR3 DNA by itself, 36 bases read in frame from the first base. This TCR was sampled from a human donor in good health (CMV status not recorded). Some clones in this sample may be carry-over from other donors' samples. Sequenced sample: PBMCs. The sequence joins TRBV19 to TRBJ2-3; there is no confident call for the D gene. This receptor has the CDR3 CASSLELGTQYF. The bases are TGTGCCAGTAGTCTGGAACTTGGTACGCAGTATTTT.